This paragraph covers one T cell receptor beta chain sequence. In the same sample, other DNA sequences code for this CDR3. PCR used 60 Vbeta primers and 13 Jbeta primers. Repertoires were generated with immunoSEQ multiplex PCR, while TCRdb's copy carries only in-frame clones and drops some. The table includes more than 200,000 clones, 60% to 80% detected once. The source of the sample is a study of cytomegalovirus exposure and HLA in healthy donors. Trimming removed 2 bases from V and 2 bases from J; junction bases left unmatched: 5. This CDR3 spans 15 amino acids. Per the germline V gene, CDR1 is SGDLS and CDR2 is YYNGEE.

The receptor's source is a man younger than 30 in good health and CMV-seronegative. The sequencing input was PBMCs. The rearrangement joins TRBV9 to TRBJ2-3, with TRBD1 matching over 7 bases. The CDR3: CASSVGRGPTDTQYF. CDR3 DNA: TGTGCCAGCAGCGTTGGAAGGGGGCCCACAGATACGCAGTATTTT.